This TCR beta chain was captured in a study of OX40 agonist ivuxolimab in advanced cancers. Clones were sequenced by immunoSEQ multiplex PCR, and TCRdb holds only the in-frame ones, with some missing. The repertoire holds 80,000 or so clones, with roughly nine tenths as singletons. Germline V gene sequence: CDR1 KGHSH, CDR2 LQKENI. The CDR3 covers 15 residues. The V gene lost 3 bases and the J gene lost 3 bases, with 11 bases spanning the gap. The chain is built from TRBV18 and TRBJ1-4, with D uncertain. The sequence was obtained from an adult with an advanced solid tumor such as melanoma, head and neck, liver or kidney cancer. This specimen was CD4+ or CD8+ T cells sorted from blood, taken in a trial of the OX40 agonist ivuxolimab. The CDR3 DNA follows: TGTGCCAGCTCACCTACCGGACCTGCTAATGAAAAACTGTTTTTT. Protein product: CASSPTGPANEKLFF.